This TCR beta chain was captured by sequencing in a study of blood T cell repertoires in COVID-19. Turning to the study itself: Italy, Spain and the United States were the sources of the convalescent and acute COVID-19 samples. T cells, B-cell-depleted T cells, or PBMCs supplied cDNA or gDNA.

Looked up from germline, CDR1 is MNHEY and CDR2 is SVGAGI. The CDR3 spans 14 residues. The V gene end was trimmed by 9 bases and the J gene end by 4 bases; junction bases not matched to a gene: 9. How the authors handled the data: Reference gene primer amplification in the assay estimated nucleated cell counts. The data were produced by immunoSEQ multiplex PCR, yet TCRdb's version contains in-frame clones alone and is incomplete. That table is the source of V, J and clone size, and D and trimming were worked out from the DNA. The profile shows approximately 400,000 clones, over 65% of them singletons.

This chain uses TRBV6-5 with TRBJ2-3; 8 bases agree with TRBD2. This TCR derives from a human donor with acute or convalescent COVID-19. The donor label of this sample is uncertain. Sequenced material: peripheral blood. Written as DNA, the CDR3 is TGTGCCAGTGGGAGCGGGGGTGGGGCAGATACGCAGTATTTT. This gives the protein CASGSGGGADTQYF.